Reported below is one T cell receptor (beta chain). Antigen unknown. Germline lookup yields CDR1 SGHRS and CDR2 YFSETQ. This CDR3 contains 17 residues. The germline V and J ends were trimmed by 4 bases and 1 base, with 17 bases remaining between them. Cells sorted as Tregs were CD4+, CD25+ and CD127-/low. TCRdb redid the calling of the 5' RACE reads with MiXCR, one entry per CDR3 protein. The sample comprises some 44,000 distinct CDR3 sequences, about 20% of which are singletons, and less than 5% rests with the top ten. Findings and limits, study-wide: Tumor-infiltrating Treg TCR alpha and beta sequences overlapped most with tumor naive CD4+ T cells, then blood naive.

The specimen was Tregs sorted from blood. This receptor was taken from a female donor with breast cancer. The chain carries TRBV5-1 and TRBJ2-2, with a possible D match to TRBD1 (6 bases). The CDR3 sequence is CASSLDRNLRNTGELFF. Written as DNA, the CDR3 is TGCGCCAGCAGCCTAGACAGGAACCTTCGGAACACCGGGGAGCTGTTTTTT.